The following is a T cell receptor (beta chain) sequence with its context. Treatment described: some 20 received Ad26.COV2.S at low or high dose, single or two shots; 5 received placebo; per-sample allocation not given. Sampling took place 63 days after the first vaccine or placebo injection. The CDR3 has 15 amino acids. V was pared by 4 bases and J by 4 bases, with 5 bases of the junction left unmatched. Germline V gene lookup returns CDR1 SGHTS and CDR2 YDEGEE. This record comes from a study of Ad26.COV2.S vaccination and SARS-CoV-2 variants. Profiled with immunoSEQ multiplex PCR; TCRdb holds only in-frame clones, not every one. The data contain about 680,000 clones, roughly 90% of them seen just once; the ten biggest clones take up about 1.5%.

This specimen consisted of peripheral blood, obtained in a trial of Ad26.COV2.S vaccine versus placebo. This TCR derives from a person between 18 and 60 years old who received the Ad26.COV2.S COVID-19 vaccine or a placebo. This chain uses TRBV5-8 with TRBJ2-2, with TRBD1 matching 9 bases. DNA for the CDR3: TGTGCCAGCAGCCTTGGGACAGGGAGCACCGGGGAGCTGTTTTTT. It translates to CASSLGTGSTGELFF.